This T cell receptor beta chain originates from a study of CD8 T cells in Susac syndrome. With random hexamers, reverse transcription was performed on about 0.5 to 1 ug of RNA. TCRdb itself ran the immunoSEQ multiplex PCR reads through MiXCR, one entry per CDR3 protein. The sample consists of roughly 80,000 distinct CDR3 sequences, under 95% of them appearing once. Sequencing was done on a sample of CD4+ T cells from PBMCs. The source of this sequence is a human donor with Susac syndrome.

As DNA, the CDR3 is TGTGCCACCCGGTTGGTGGACTACAATGAGCAGTTCTTC. Protein: CATRLVDYNEQFF. The chain couples TRBV12-3 or TRBV12-4 to TRBJ2-1; D uncertain. The ends were cut back, 10 bases at V and 3 bases at J, with 13 bases in the middle. The CDR3 runs to 13 residues.